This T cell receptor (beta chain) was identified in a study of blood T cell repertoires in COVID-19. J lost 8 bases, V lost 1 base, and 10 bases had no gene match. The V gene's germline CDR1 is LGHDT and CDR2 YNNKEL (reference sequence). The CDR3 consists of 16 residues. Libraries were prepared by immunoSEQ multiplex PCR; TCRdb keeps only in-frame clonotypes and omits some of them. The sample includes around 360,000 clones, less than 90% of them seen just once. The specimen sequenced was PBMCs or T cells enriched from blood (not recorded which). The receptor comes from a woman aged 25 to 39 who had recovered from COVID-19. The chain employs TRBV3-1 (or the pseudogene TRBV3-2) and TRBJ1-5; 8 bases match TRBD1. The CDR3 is CASSQGSTGAREPQHF. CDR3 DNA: TGTGCCAGCAGCCAAGGCTCGACAGGGGCCCGGGAGCCCCAGCATTTT.